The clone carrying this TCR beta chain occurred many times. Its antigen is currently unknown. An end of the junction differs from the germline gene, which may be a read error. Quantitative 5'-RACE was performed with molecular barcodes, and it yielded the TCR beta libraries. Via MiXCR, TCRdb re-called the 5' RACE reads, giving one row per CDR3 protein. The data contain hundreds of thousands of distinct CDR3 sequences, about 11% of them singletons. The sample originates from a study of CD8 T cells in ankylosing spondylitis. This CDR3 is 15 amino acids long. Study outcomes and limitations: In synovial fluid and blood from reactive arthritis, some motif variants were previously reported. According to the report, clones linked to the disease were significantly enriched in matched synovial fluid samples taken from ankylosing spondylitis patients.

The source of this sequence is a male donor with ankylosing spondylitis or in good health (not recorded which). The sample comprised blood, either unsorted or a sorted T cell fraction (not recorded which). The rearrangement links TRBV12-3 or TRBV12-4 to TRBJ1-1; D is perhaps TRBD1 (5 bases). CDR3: CASTLDGRGSTEAFF. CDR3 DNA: TGTGCCAGCACTTTAGACGGTAGGGGATCTACTGAAGCTTTCTTT.